A single sample gave rise to the 4 T cell receptor beta chains below, sequenced in a study of T cells expressing NK-cell markers. TCRdb reprocessed the 5' RACE reads and stores each CDR3 protein as one record, lacking DNA. Found here are 550,000 to 600,000 distinct CDR3 sequences; the top ten clones hold about 3.6%. Source material: blood T cells: a sorted CD56 or NKG2C T cell subset, CD4+ or CD8+ T cells, or bulk PBMC T cells (not recorded which). The source is a man younger than 35 in good health.

The chain uses TRBV7-2 and TRBJ1-6; there is no DNA to check the TCRdb D call of TRBD1. Germline V lookup: CDR1 SGHTA, CDR2 FQGNSA. The CDR3 runs 14 residues. The CDR3 spells CASSRDSHNSPLHF. Using reference TRBV7-2 and TRBJ1-6 for the parts outside the CDR3, the full variable domain is GAGVSQSPSNKVTEKGKDVELRCDPISGHTALYWYRQSLGQGLEFLIYFQGNSAPDKSGLPSDRFSAERTGGSVSTLTIQRTQQEDSAVYLCASSRDSHNSPLHFGNGTRLTVT.

This chain links TRBV7-2 with TRBJ2-7; lacking DNA, the TRBD2 call made by TCRdb goes unchecked. The CDR3 spans 16 residues. Per the germline V gene, CDR1 is SGHTA and CDR2 is FQGNSA. This chain's CDR3 is CASSSSPGRPLYEQYF.

The chain is built from TRBV6-5 and TRBJ1-5; TCRdb's assignment of TRBD1 cannot be checked, as there is no DNA. Germline V gives CDR1 MNHEY, CDR2 SVGAGI. The CDR3 has 15 residues. CDR3 region: CASSYDPRGNQPQHF.

J is TRBJ2-7 and V is TRBV6-5. The CDR3 length is 12 residues. The germline V gene has CDR1 MNHEY and CDR2 SVGAGI. The CDR3 loop is CASSDNFYEQYF.